Below, 30 T cell receptor beta chains from the same sample are listed, as sequenced in a study of T cell responses to AZD1222 COVID-19 vaccine. Only in-frame clones appear in the TCRdb table, and some are missing; sequencing was by immunoSEQ multiplex PCR. The top ten clones hold 34% of a sample with around 25,000 clones, roughly 84% of them seen once. Sequences were derived from peripheral blood, sampled 28 days after the second AZD1222 dose. The receptors here all came from an adult who received the AZD1222 COVID-19 vaccine.

CDR3 region: CASRTGGGAVNTEAFF. For the CDR3, the DNA is TGTGCCAGCAGGACAGGCGGCGGGGCGGTGAACACTGAAGCTTTCTTT. This chain connects TRBV28 to TRBJ1-1, with D perhaps matching TRBD1 (6 bases). The germline V gene encodes CDR1 MDHEN and CDR2 SYDVKM. V was cut by 6 bases and J by 0 bases, with 17 bases left in between. This CDR3 spans 16 amino acids.

The chain links TRBV21-1 to TRBJ1-5. TRBV21-1 has pseudogene status. This CDR3 has 11 residues. The CDR3 loop reads CASSKGKPQHF. CDR3 DNA: TGTGCCAGCAGCAAGGGGAAGCCCCAGCATTTT.

V and J are TRBV5-1 and TRBJ2-3, with TRBD1 identical over 7 bases. CDR1 SGHRS and CDR2 YFSETQ come from the germline V gene. There are 13 residues in the CDR3. V was clipped by 5 bases and J by 2 bases; unmatched bases: 2. CDR3 in amino acids: CASRQGDTDTQYF. The CDR3 region has the DNA TGCGCCAGCAGGCAGGGGGACACAGATACGCAGTATTTT.

This sequence joins TRBV11-2 and TRBJ1-6; D is unclear. The germline V gene encodes CDR1 SGHAT and CDR2 FQNNGV. V was pared by 4 bases and J by 9 bases, with 13 bases between. This CDR3 is 14 amino acids long. CDR3 amino acids: CASSSTGAPSPLHF. The DNA of the CDR3 is TGTGCCAGCAGCTCGACCGGAGCCCCTTCACCCCTCCACTTT.

This sequence joins TRBV6-5 and TRBJ1-4, with 9 bases lining up with TRBD1. Unmatched junction bases numbered 6, after V lost 5 bases and J lost 5 bases. The germline V gene has CDR1 MNHEY and CDR2 SVGAGI. The CDR3 has 15 residues. In nucleotides, the CDR3 is TGTGCCAGCAGTAGAACCGGGACAGGGAATGAAAAACTGTTTTTT. The encoded protein is CASSRTGTGNEKLFF.

This chain joins TRBV3-1 (or the pseudogene TRBV3-2) and TRBJ1-2, with D possibly matching TRBD1 (5 bases). Trimming shortened V by 4 bases and J by 8 bases, and 17 bases separated the two germline ends. In germline, CDR1 is LGHDT, CDR2 YNNKEL (reference sequence). The CDR3 has 14 residues. The CDR3 nucleotides read TGTGCCAGCAGCCCGTCCGGGGGGGATAACGGCTACACCTTC. As protein: CASSPSGGDNGYTF.

This chain connects TRBV4-1 to TRBJ2-3; 7 nucleotides agree with TRBD2. The CDR3 contains 17 residues. J lost 2 bases, V lost 0 bases, and 8 bases had no gene match. The germline V gene has CDR1 MGHRA and CDR2 YSYEKL. CDR3 residues: CASSQDRAGVVTDTQYF. The CDR3 DNA sequence: TGCGCCAGCAGCCAAGATAGGGCGGGAGTAGTCACAGATACGCAGTATTTT.

This chain joins TRBV28 and TRBJ1-2; 7 nucleotides line up with TRBD1. Germline lookup yields CDR1 MDHEN and CDR2 SYDVKM. This CDR3 region has 16 residues. V shed 1 base, J shed 4 bases, and the junction held 9 bases outside the gene matches. For the CDR3, the DNA is TGTGCCAGCAGTTTATTAGCAGGGGGGTTAGGCTATGGCTACACCTTC. It yields the protein CASSLLAGGLGYGYTF.

The V and J genes are TRBV24-1 and TRBJ1-1, with D perhaps TRBD1 (6 bases). V was shortened by 7 bases and J by 2 bases, with 13 bases between the two germline ends. This CDR3 has 14 residues. Germline V gene sequence: CDR1 KGHDR, CDR2 SFDVKD. The CDR3: CATRGTGSNTEAFF. The DNA of the CDR3 is TGTGCCACCAGGGGAACAGGGTCAAACACTGAAGCTTTCTTT.

This clone has a handful of counts. The chain employs TRBV19 and TRBJ2-2, with 7 bases identical to TRBD1. This CDR3 is 15 amino acids long. Looked up from germline, CDR1 is LNHDA and CDR2 is SQIVND (reference sequence). Trimming removed 2 bases from V and 1 base from J; junction bases left unmatched: 1. As DNA, the CDR3 is TGTGCCAGTAGTATACGGACAGGGAACACCGGGGAGCTGTTTTTT. Protein: CASSIRTGNTGELFF.

V gene TRBV24-1 combines with J gene TRBJ2-7, with 9 bases identical to TRBD2. The CDR3 is 13 residues long. CDR1 is KGHDR, CDR2 SFDVKD, per germline. The J segment lost 1 base and the V segment lost 6 bases, leaving 0 bases of the junction unmatched. DNA of the CDR3: TGTGCCACCAGTCTAGCGGGGTCCTACGAGCAGTACTTC. Amino acids: CATSLAGSYEQYF.

This CDR3 is CAWSVVAGEETQYF. The CDR3 region has the DNA TGTGCCTGGAGTGTTGTAGCGGGAGAGGAGACCCAGTACTTC. The chain carries TRBV30 and TRBJ2-5; 9 bases are a match to TRBD2. Germline V gene sequence: CDR1 GTSNPN, CDR2 SVGIG (reference sequence). Trimming removed 0 bases from V and 5 bases from J; junction bases left unmatched: 4. There are 14 residues in the CDR3.

This clone appeared a few times. The rearrangement uses TRBV11-2 and TRBJ2-2; D not resolved. The length of the CDR3 is 14 residues. V shed 5 bases and J shed 2 bases, with 9 bases lying between them. The germline CDR1 and CDR2 sequences are SGHAT and FQNNGV. For the CDR3, the DNA is TGTGCCAGCAGCCCACAACAAAACACCGGGGAGCTGTTTTTT. Encoded protein: CASSPQQNTGELFF.

This clone was seen only once. The genes are TRBV7-3 and TRBJ1-1, with a tentative D call TRBD1 (6 bases). The ends were cut back, 4 bases at V and 5 bases at J, with 17 bases in the middle. Germline CDR1 is SGHTA and CDR2 is FQGTGA. The CDR3 is made up of 15 amino acids. CDR3 coding DNA: TGTGCCAGCAGCTCCCGTCCAGGGGCGGAGACTGAAGCTTTCTTT. It is translated as CASSSRPGAETEAFF.

The chain links TRBV28 to TRBJ1-1; D is unresolved. Trimming cost V 7 bases and J 11 bases, with 11 bases left between them. The CDR3 is 10 amino acids. CDR1 and CDR2 (germline): MDHEN, SYDVKM. CDR3 protein: CASMGRKAFF. DNA for the CDR3: TGTGCCAGCATGGGAAGAAAGGCTTTCTTT.

This clone was seen a handful of times. V and J are TRBV30 and TRBJ1-6; D remains unclear. Trimming shortened V by 5 bases and J by 1 base, and 12 bases separated the two germline ends. The CDR3 is 15 residues long. Germline-derived CDR1 and CDR2 are GTSNPN and SVGIG (reference sequence). CDR3 nucleotides: TGTGCCTGGTGTGAAGGGAGGTCCTATAATTCACCCCTCCACTTT. Its protein product is CAWCEGRSYNSPLHF. Supplemented by reference TRBV30 and TRBJ1-6, the full variable domain reads SQTIHQWPATLVQPVGSPLSLECTVEGTSNPNLYWYRQAAGRGLQLLFYSVGIGQISSEVPQNLSASRPQDRQFILSSKKLLLSDSGFYLCAWCEGRSYNSPLHFGNGTRLTVT.

This clone was seen a handful of times. This chain joins TRBV10-3 and TRBJ2-6; unclear D gene. The ends were cut back, 3 bases at V and 1 base at J, with 7 bases in the middle. The length of the CDR3 is 15 residues. Germline V lookup: CDR1 ENHRY, CDR2 SYGVKD. The CDR3 reads CAISEGESGANVLTF. The CDR3 DNA follows: TGTGCCATCAGTGAAGGTGAATCTGGGGCCAACGTCCTGACTTTC.

The genes are TRBV10-1 and TRBJ2-2; D unclear. From germline, CDR1 is WNHNN and CDR2 SYGVQD (reference sequence). With 4 bases removed from V and 3 bases from J, the gap between germline ends came to 6 bases. This CDR3 comprises 13 residues. Here the CDR3 reads CASSVRDTGELFF. As DNA, the CDR3 is TGCGCCAGCAGTGTTCGGGACACCGGGGAGCTGTTTTTT.

The J gene is TRBJ1-1, the V gene TRBV5-5; 9 bases align to TRBD1. Germline trimming cut 4 bases from V and 6 bases from J; bases unmatched to any gene: 10. This CDR3 has 15 amino acids. Germline CDR1 reads SGHKS; CDR2 reads YYEKEE (reference sequence). CDR3 protein: CASSVPGTGKAEAFF. The CDR3 bases are TGTGCCAGCAGCGTGCCCGGGACAGGGAAGGCTGAAGCTTTCTTT.

The genes are TRBV5-5 and TRBJ2-1, with 8 bases fitting TRBD2. Losses at the gene ends were 5 bases for V and 0 bases for J; bases not matched to a gene: 16. CDR3 length equals 19 residues. Germline V gene sequence: CDR1 SGHKS, CDR2 YYEKEE (reference sequence). The DNA of the CDR3 is TGTGCCAGCAGACGTGAGGGGCTAGCGGGTAAAAGCTCCTACAATGAGCAGTTCTTC. It encodes CASRREGLAGKSSYNEQFF.

V gene TRBV28 combines with J gene TRBJ2-7; TRBD2 matches at 9 bases. The CDR3 loop spans 16 amino acids. V dropped 6 bases and J dropped 3; count of bases not matched to a gene: 12. The V gene's germline CDR1 is MDHEN and CDR2 SYDVKM. CDR3 in amino acids: CASSPLGLAGFYEQYF. The CDR3 DNA reads as TGTGCCAGCAGCCCGCTCGGGCTAGCGGGATTCTACGAGCAGTACTTC.

The CDR3: CASSQGAARETQYF. CDR3 coding DNA: TGTGCCAGCAGCCAAGGAGCGGCTAGAGAGACCCAGTACTTC. The chain joins TRBV14 to TRBJ2-5, with TRBD2 as a possible D gene (5 bases). V gave up 1 base and J gave up 4 bases, with 10 bases separating them. This CDR3 is 14 amino acids long. The germline V gene encodes CDR1 SGHDN and CDR2 FVKESK.

The chain joins TRBV5-1 to TRBJ1-4; perhaps TRBD1 as D (6 bases). The V end was cut by 0 bases, the J end by 7 bases, with 13 bases between. Per germline, CDR1 SGHRS and CDR2 YFSETQ. The CDR3 extends over 15 amino acids. CDR3 residues: CASSLEPGAGEKLFF. The CDR3 DNA follows: TGCGCCAGCAGCTTGGAACCAGGGGCGGGTGAAAAACTGTTTTTT.

The chain links TRBV18 to TRBJ2-5, with 11 positions matching TRBD1. The germline gives CDR1 KGHSH, CDR2 LQKENI. V lost 5 bases, J lost 5 bases, and 7 bases stayed unmatched. This CDR3 spans 15 amino acids. The CDR3 region is CASSSGQGALETQYF. DNA of the CDR3: TGTGCCAGCTCATCCGGACAGGGGGCATTGGAGACCCAGTACTTC.

J is TRBJ2-7 and V is TRBV4-2, with TRBD2 as a possible D gene (6 bases). Looked up from germline, CDR1 is LGHNA and CDR2 is YNFKEQ. Deletions cut 0 bases from V and 0 bases from J, with 18 bases between. This CDR3 has 18 residues. This CDR3 is CASSQDISAGTVSYEQYF. DNA for the CDR3: TGTGCCAGCAGCCAAGATATTTCAGCCGGGACTGTCTCCTACGAGCAGTACTTC.

V and J are TRBV5-1 and TRBJ1-1, with a possible D match to TRBD1 (6 bases). The germline V gene encodes CDR1 SGHRS and CDR2 YFSETQ. The CDR3 has 14 amino acids. Trimming removed 2 bases at V and 0 bases at J, with 8 bases between. The CDR3 loop is CASSFGQLNTEAFF. CDR3 bases: TGCGCCAGCAGCTTCGGACAGTTGAACACTGAAGCTTTCTTT.

The J gene is TRBJ1-3, the V gene TRBV10-3; D gene uncertain. Germline V CDR1 and CDR2: ENHRY, SYGVKD. The germline V and J ends were trimmed by 3 bases and 7 bases, with 7 bases remaining between them. The CDR3 has 12 amino acids. CDR3 protein: CAISEAANTIYF. CDR3 DNA: TGTGCCATCAGTGAAGCTGCGAACACCATATATTTT.

The chain combines TRBV25-1 with TRBJ2-5; the D gene is possibly TRBD1 (5 bases). The V end was cut by 1 base, the J end by 3 bases, with 9 bases between. This CDR3 is 14 amino acids long. Germline V gene lookup returns CDR1 MGHDK and CDR2 SYGVNS. The CDR3 bases are TGTGCCAGCAGTGAATTGGGCAGGGAAGAGACCCAGTACTTC. Protein product: CASSELGREETQYF.

The genes are TRBV27 and TRBJ1-6; 10 bases line up with TRBD1. Per the germline V gene, CDR1 is MNHEY and CDR2 is SMNVEV (reference sequence). J gave up 8 bases and V 3 bases, and 4 bases lay outside the gene matches. CDR3 length: 15 residues. The CDR3 DNA is TGTGCCAGCAGTTTGCACGGGACAGGGGATTCACCCCTCCACTTT. Its translation is CASSLHGTGDSPLHF.

The chain has TRBV30 and TRBJ2-3; 9 bases fit TRBD2. The CDR3 extends over 16 amino acids. Trimming took 0 bases from V and 0 from J; bases not matched to a gene: 4. The germline CDR1 and CDR2 sequences are GTSNPN and SVGIG (reference sequence). CDR3 amino acids: CAWSVRLAVSTDTQYF. The CDR3 DNA follows: TGTGCCTGGAGTGTACGACTAGCGGTTAGCACAGATACGCAGTATTTT. Supplemented by reference TRBV30 and TRBJ2-3, the full variable domain reads SQTIHQWPATLVQPVGSPLSLECTVEGTSNPNLYWYRQAAGRGLQLLFYSVGIGQISSEVPQNLSASRPQDRQFILSSKKLLLSDSGFYLCAWSVRLAVSTDTQYFGPGTRLTVL.